This T cell receptor (beta chain) was captured by sequencing in a study of cytomegalovirus exposure and HLA in healthy donors. Overall study: There were about 85 million unique TCRs (from HLA-typed donors) in an early data release. Assignment to the Caucasian-associated ancestry cluster applied to approximately 80% of the approximately 400 genotyped donors. The study's findings and limits: Whilst most TCR sequences proved rare, a subset of public TCRs occurred across many donors. Cytomegalovirus status was reportedly diagnosed by the classifier with high specificity and sensitivity.

With respect to this clone: Its antigen is not identified.

This CDR3 spans 13 amino acids. In the PCR, 60 Vbeta and 13 Jbeta primers were used. Sequenced by immunoSEQ multiplex PCR; TCRdb stores in-frame clones only, minus some. The sample has 150,000 to 200,000 clones, approximately 79% seen once; the top ten hold under 2.5%. Material for sequencing was PBMCs. J is TRBJ2-3 and V is TRBV7-5; the table's D call, TRBD2, has no DNA check behind it. TRBV7-5 is a listed pseudogene. This TCR came from a middle-aged man in good health and CMV-seronegative. CDR3 loop: CARMGLAGDTQYF. CDR3 bases: TGTGCCAGAATGGGACTAGCGGGAGATACGCAGTATTTT.